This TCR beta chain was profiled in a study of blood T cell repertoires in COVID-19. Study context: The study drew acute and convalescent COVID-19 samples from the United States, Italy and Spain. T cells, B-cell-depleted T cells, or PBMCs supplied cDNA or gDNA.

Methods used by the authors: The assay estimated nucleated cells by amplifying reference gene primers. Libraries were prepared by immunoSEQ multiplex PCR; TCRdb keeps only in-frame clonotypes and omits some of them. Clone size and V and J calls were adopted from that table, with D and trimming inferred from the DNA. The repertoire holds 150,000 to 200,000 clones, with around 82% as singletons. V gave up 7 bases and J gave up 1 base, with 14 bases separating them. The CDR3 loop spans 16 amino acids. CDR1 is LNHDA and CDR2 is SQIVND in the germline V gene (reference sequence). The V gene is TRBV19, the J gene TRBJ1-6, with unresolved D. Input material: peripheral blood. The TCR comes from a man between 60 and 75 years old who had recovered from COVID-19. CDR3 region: CASTQRLGSYNSPLHF. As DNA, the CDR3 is TGTGCCAGTACTCAGCGGCTGGGGTCCTATAATTCACCCCTCCACTTT. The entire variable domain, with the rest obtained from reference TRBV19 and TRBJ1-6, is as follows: DGGITQSPKYLFRKEGQNVTLSCEQNLNHDAMYWYRQDPGQGLRLIYYSQIVNDFQKGDIAEGYSVSREKKESFPLTVTSAQKNPTAFYLCASTQRLGSYNSPLHFGNGTRLTVT.